Shown below are 7 T cell receptor beta chains from a single sample sequenced in a study of shared clonotypes between healthy human individuals. Here immunoSEQ multiplex PCR was the method, and the copy in TCRdb shows in-frame clones only, minus some. The table includes millions of clones, roughly 94% detected once. Material: naive CD4+ T cells sorted from blood. Noted subset: CD45RA+ positively selected. The source is a man aged 18 to 29 in good health.

This chain uses TRBV7-9 with TRBJ1-2, with 9 nucleotides matching TRBD1. V lost 5 bases to trimming and J lost 1 base; unmatched junction nucleotides: 5. This CDR3 is 15 amino acids long. Germline lookup yields CDR1 SEHNR and CDR2 FQNEAQ (reference sequence). The CDR3 DNA reads as TGTGCCAGCAGCGCACCGGGACAGGGTAACTATGGCTACACCTTC. Protein: CASSAPGQGNYGYTF.

With respect to this clone: At the DNA level, this CDR3 is encoded by other sequences in the same sample as well. This chain links TRBV11-2 with TRBJ2-1, with 11 bases aligning to TRBD2. Looked up from germline, CDR1 is SGHAT and CDR2 is FQNNGV. V gave up 5 bases and J gave up 6 bases; unmatched junction bases: 3. The CDR3 length is 14 residues. DNA for the CDR3: TGTGCCAGCAGCCCCGGACTAGCGGGCAATGAGCAGTTCTTC. Protein product: CASSPGLAGNEQFF.

The chain uses TRBV2 and TRBJ1-1; TRBD1 matches at 8 bases. From germline, CDR1 is SNHLY and CDR2 FYNNEI. The CDR3 covers 13 residues. V trimming: 6 bases; J trimming: 6 bases; junction bases outside the gene matches: 6. This CDR3 reads CASSPDRAAEAFF. The CDR3 DNA reads as TGTGCCAGCAGCCCGGACAGGGCGGCTGAAGCTTTCTTT.

The J gene is TRBJ1-5, the V gene TRBV5-1; 7 bases line up with TRBD1. With 4 bases clipped from V and 5 bases from J, the junction kept 9 bases outside the gene matches. Germline CDR1 SGHRS, CDR2 YFSETQ. This CDR3 spans 15 amino acids. The CDR3 sequence is CASSPTSGGYQPQHF. The DNA of the CDR3 is TGCGCCAGCAGCCCCACGTCAGGGGGATATCAGCCCCAGCATTTT.

The J gene is TRBJ2-6, the V gene TRBV2, with 7 bases that match TRBD1. The CDR3 loop spans 15 amino acids. Germline CDR1 reads SNHLY; CDR2 reads FYNNEI. Trimming took 6 bases from V and 1 from J; bases not matched to a gene: 3. CDR3 coding DNA: TGTGCCAGCAGCATACAGGGGTCTGGGGCCAACGTCCTGACTTTC. It specifies CASSIQGSGANVLTF.

In this sample, this clone turned up once. The chain has TRBV7-9 and TRBJ2-7; D is ambiguous. CDR3 length equals 14 residues. V lost 0 bases and J lost 0, with 6 bases in between. From germline, CDR1 is SEHNR and CDR2 FQNEAQ (reference sequence). CDR3 DNA sequence: TGTGCCAGCAGCTTAGCGCGTATCTCCTACGAGCAGTACTTC. Its protein is CASSLARISYEQYF.

The chain couples TRBV7-2 to TRBJ1-2; 8 nucleotides match TRBD1. With V trimmed by 5 bases and J by 3 bases, 14 bases remained unmatched. The CDR3 runs 17 residues. Germline V CDR1 and CDR2: SGHTA, FQGNSA. The CDR3 sequence: CASSDHAGGKGYYGYTF. CDR3 DNA: TGTGCCAGCAGCGACCACGCAGGGGGCAAAGGGTACTATGGCTACACCTTC.